The 22 T cell receptor beta chains reported below all come from one sample, sequenced in a study of T cells in Graves' hyperthyroidism and ophthalmopathy. The TCR beta CDR3 regions underwent amplification using RNA transcripts as the source. HTBI primers were the set used in a first-round RT-PCR of the TCR CDR3. TCRdb reprocessed the multiplex PCR reads with MiXCR, giving one entry per CDR3 protein. Here the sample spans a few hundred thousand distinct CDR3 sequences, roughly a sixth being singletons. The material sequenced was blood. These receptors all come from a woman between 40 and 50 years old with Graves' ophthalmopathy.

The CDR3 sequence is CASSLGTSGGAVDEQFF. The CDR3 nucleotides are TGTGCCAGCAGCCTAGGGACTAGCGGGGGGGCTGTAGATGAGCAGTTCTTC. The chain is built from TRBV6-2 or TRBV6-3 and TRBJ2-1; 16 bases fit TRBD2. Losses at the gene ends were 6 bases for V and 8 bases for J; bases not matched to a gene: 10. Germline V gene data show CDR1 as MNHEY and CDR2 as SVGEGT. This CDR3 has 17 residues.

Many counts were recorded for this clonotype. The chain couples TRBV20-1 to TRBJ2-3; TRBD2 matches 7 bases. The germline V gene has CDR1 DFQATT and CDR2 SNEGSKA (reference sequence). The CDR3 consists of 15 residues. The J segment lost 1 base and the V segment lost 0 bases, leaving 4 bases of the junction unmatched. The CDR3 is CSARESGIGTDTQYF. CDR3 nucleotides: TGCAGTGCTAGAGAGAGCGGGATTGGCACAGATACGCAGTATTTT.

This sequence joins TRBV2 and TRBJ2-6; D not resolved. Germline CDR1 is SNHLY and CDR2 is FYNNEI. This CDR3 spans 16 amino acids. Trimming stripped 6 bases from V and 0 bases from J, with 12 bases between. CDR3 amino acids: CASRADRASGANVLTF. As DNA, the CDR3 is TGTGCCAGCAGAGCTGATAGAGCCTCTGGGGCCAACGTCCTGACTTTC.

The V and J genes are TRBV20-1 and TRBJ2-1, with a tentative D call TRBD2 (6 bases). Deletions cut 3 bases from V and 3 bases from J, with 12 bases between. The germline V gene encodes CDR1 DFQATT and CDR2 SNEGSKA (reference sequence). The CDR3 consists of 14 residues. The CDR3 sequence is CSARYGGNYNEQFF. For the CDR3, the DNA is TGCAGTGCTAGGTATGGGGGGAACTACAATGAGCAGTTCTTC.

With regard to this clonotype: An end of the junction does not agree with germline; a read error may underlie this. This rearrangement joins TRBV28 to TRBJ1-2; 7 bases agree with TRBD1. Germline assignment: CDR1 MDHEN and CDR2 SYDVKM. There are 15 residues in the CDR3. CDR3 loop: CASSFSQGVGYGYIF. The CDR3, as DNA: TGTGCCAGCAGTTTTAGCCAGGGGGTCGGCTATGGCTACATCTTC.

The table lists this clonotype with a few counts. J is TRBJ1-2 and V is TRBV9; D gene uncertain. The CDR3 contains 10 residues. Trimming stripped 4 bases from V and 7 bases from J, with 5 bases between. Germline V gives CDR1 SGDLS, CDR2 YYNGEE. CDR3 coding DNA: TGTGCCAGCAGCCCCGTTGGCTACACCTTC. Translating it yields CASSPVGYTF.

This clonotype was recorded at least ten times. This chain connects TRBV12-3 or TRBV12-4 to TRBJ2-1; 7 bases agree with TRBD2. CDR3 length equals 17 residues. V lost 7 bases and J lost 0; bases outside the gene matches: 12. CDR3 protein: CASTLGIGGSSYNEQFF. The CDR3 DNA sequence: TGTGCCAGCACCCTGGGCATAGGCGGGAGCTCCTACAATGAGCAGTTCTTC.

The V gene is TRBV7-6, the J gene TRBJ2-7; D might be TRBD1 or TRBD2, each matching 6 bases. The CDR3 has 17 amino acids. V was trimmed by 5 bases and J by 1 base, leaving 21 bases between them. Germline CDR1 reads SGHVS; CDR2 reads FNYEAQ. CDR3 sequence: CASSQSFGGADSYEQYF. Here the CDR3 DNA reads TGTGCCAGCAGCCAGAGTTTCGGGGGCGCCGATTCCTACGAGCAGTACTTC.

The chain combines TRBV6-4 with TRBJ2-6, with 10 bases aligning to TRBD2. CDR3 size: 16 residues. V shed 4 bases and J 1 base; nucleotides not matched to a gene: 1. The germline V gene has CDR1 MRHNA and CDR2 SNTAGT. In nucleotides, the CDR3 is TGTGCCAGCAGTGGTAGCGGGAGGTCTGGGGCCAACGTCCTGACTTTC. Translated: CASSGSGRSGANVLTF.

A few counts support this clonotype. The CDR3 loop reads CASSDRGFYEQYF. DNA for the CDR3: TGTGCCAGCAGTGACAGGGGGTTCTACGAGCAGTACTTC. The genes are TRBV27 and TRBJ2-7; 9 bases are shared with TRBD1. This CDR3 has 13 amino acids. V gave up 5 bases and J gave up 3 bases; unmatched junction bases: 2. CDR1 MNHEY and CDR2 SMNVEV come from the germline V gene (reference sequence).

This clonotype was seen at least ten times. The V gene is TRBV7-2, the J gene TRBJ2-5; weak D call: TRBD2 (6 bases). Trimming stripped 6 bases from V and 3 bases from J, with 20 bases between. Germline V gene lookup returns CDR1 SGHTA and CDR2 FQGNSA. The CDR3 extends over 16 amino acids. The CDR3 protein is CASRRELDQKKETQYF. The CDR3 nucleotides are TGTGCCAGCAGGCGGGAACTAGACCAAAAAAAAGAGACCCAGTACTTC.

This clonotype was seen ten or more times. This chain links TRBV12-3 or TRBV12-4 with TRBJ2-5; 10 nucleotides agree with TRBD2. Unmatched junction bases numbered 12, after V lost 4 bases and J lost 4 bases. The CDR3 totals 17 residues. CDR3 sequence reads: CASSSVVVASGGETQYF. As DNA, the CDR3 is TGTGCCAGCAGTTCCGTAGTAGTTGCTAGCGGGGGAGAGACCCAGTACTTC.

The rearrangement joins TRBV11-2 to TRBJ2-1; D is uncertain. Per germline, CDR1 SGHAT and CDR2 FQNNGV. V was cut by 1 base and J by 15 bases, with 19 bases left in between. This CDR3 is built from 14 residues. CDR3: CASSLGVGQSTVFF. In nucleotides, the CDR3 is TGTGCCAGCAGCTTAGGCGTAGGGCAGTCGACGGTGTTCTTC.

The table lists this clonotype with a few counts. The V and J genes are TRBV28 and TRBJ2-7; 10 bases align to TRBD1. Germline CDR1 MDHEN, CDR2 SYDVKM. This CDR3 is 14 amino acids long. The junction had 3 bases not matched to a gene; V was cut back by 6 bases and J by 1 base. In DNA, the CDR3 is TGTGCCAGCAGCGGGACAGGGGCATCCTACGAGCAGTACTTC. Its protein product is CASSGTGASYEQYF.

This clonotype has a count of ten or more. The chain employs TRBV28 and TRBJ2-7; a possible D gene is TRBD1 (6 bases). The CDR3 has 13 residues. V gave up 3 bases and J gave up 8 bases, with 14 bases separating them. In germline, CDR1 is MDHEN, CDR2 SYDVKM. CDR3: CASSFGQGPQQYF. CDR3 DNA: TGTGCCAGCAGTTTTGGGCAGGGGCCTCAGCAGTACTTC.

This clonotype was detected only a few times. This chain links TRBV25-1 with TRBJ1-4; D not certain. V dropped 0 bases and J dropped 8 bases, with 19 bases sitting between them. The CDR3 contains 17 residues. From germline, CDR1 is MGHDK and CDR2 SYGVNS. The CDR3 DNA is TGTGCCAGCAGTGAATATACGTGGCAACCCAGTGGCGAAAAACTGTTTTTT. It translates to CASSEYTWQPSGEKLFF.

The chain employs TRBV2 and TRBJ1-6; 7 positions agree with TRBD1. The junction had 6 bases not matched to a gene; V was cut back by 6 bases and J by 7 bases. The CDR3 length is 14 residues. CDR1 and CDR2 (germline): SNHLY, FYNNEI. CDR3 sequence (DNA): TGTGCCAGCAGGACCGGGACAGAGAATTCACCCCTCCACTTT. As protein: CASRTGTENSPLHF.

This clonotype was seen at least ten times. Its ends do not fully match the called genes, so a read error is possible. This chain uses TRBV5-1 with TRBJ1-1, with 8 bases identical to TRBD1. This CDR3 is 14 amino acids long. Looked up from germline, CDR1 is SGHRS and CDR2 is YFSETQ. The CDR3 bases are TGTGCCAGCAGTTGGACAGGGAGGGACACTGAAGCTTTCTTT. This encodes CASSWTGRDTEAFF. Combining the CDR3 with reference TRBV5-1 and TRBJ1-1 gives the whole variable domain KAGVTQTPRYLIKTRGQQVTLSCSPISGHRSVSWYQQTPGQGLQFLFEYFSETQRNKGNFPGRFSGRQFSNSRSEMNVSTLELGDSALYLCASSWTGRDTEAFFGQGTRLTVV.

This clonotype was picked up a small number of times. Possible read error: a much larger clone is one base away. This rearrangement joins TRBV2 to TRBJ2-3; D gene unclear. There are 12 residues in the CDR3. CDR1 is SNHLY, CDR2 FYNNEI, per germline. CDR3 sequence reads: CASTLTPDAQYF. The CDR3 DNA reads as TGTGCCAGCACCCTAACTCCAGATGCGCAGTATTTT.

The chain links TRBV5-1 to TRBJ2-2, with TRBD2 matching over 7 bases. This CDR3 has 14 amino acids. Germline loops: CDR1 SGHRS, CDR2 YFSETQ. Germline trimming cut 5 bases from V and 1 base from J; bases unmatched to any gene: 2. CDR3 nucleotide sequence: TGCGCCAGCAGGGCGGGAGAGAACACCGGGGAGCTGTTTTTT. It specifies CASRAGENTGELFF.

The chain employs TRBV12-3 or TRBV12-4 and TRBJ2-1; D may be TRBD2 (5 bases). Trimming pared 4 bases from V and 1 base from J, leaving 14 bases between. This CDR3 has 16 amino acids. DNA for the CDR3: TGTGCCAGCAGTTCGGGGAACAGTGTTTCCTACAATGAGCAGTTCTTC. Translating gives CASSSGNSVSYNEQFF.

This clonotype was detected ten times or more. This sequence joins TRBV10-3 and TRBJ1-6; TRBD1 matches at 7 bases. Germline V gene sequence: CDR1 ENHRY, CDR2 SYGVKD. CDR3 length: 13 amino acids. Losses at the gene ends were 7 bases for V and 7 bases for J; bases not matched to a gene: 4. CDR3 coding DNA: TGTGCCATCAACAGGGGCGAGAATTCACCCCTCCACTTT. Protein product: CAINRGENSPLHF.